The sequence of this TCR beta chain was determined in a study of blood T cell repertoires in COVID-19. CDR1 is MNHEY and CDR2 is SMNVEV in the germline V gene (reference sequence). This CDR3 has 16 residues. The junction had 10 bases not matched to a gene; V was cut back by 5 bases and J by 6 bases. Per the original data handling: Cell counts per sample came from amplifying reference gene primers. TCRdb keeps only in-frame clones here, not all; method: immunoSEQ multiplex PCR. V, J and clone size reflect that table, while D and trimming were determined from the DNA. The sample includes about 180,000 clones, 80% to 90% of them seen just once.

Sequencing was performed on peripheral blood. The receptor was derived from a human donor with active or convalescent COVID-19. The donor label of this sample is uncertain. The rearrangement links TRBV27 to TRBJ2-2; 9 positions match TRBD2. CDR3 coding DNA: TGTGCCAGCAGTCCATGGGTAGCGGGGGTTTCCGGGGAGCTGTTTTTT. Translating it yields CASSPWVAGVSGELFF.